The entry that follows covers one T cell receptor (beta chain) sequence. Sequencing used immunoSEQ multiplex PCR; TCRdb keeps in-frame clones, though not all of them. The sample holds about 96,000 clones, around 89% seen once. The data belong to a study of T cell responses to AZD1222 COVID-19 vaccine. V was shortened by 3 bases and J by 6 bases, with 25 bases between the two germline ends. CDR3 length: 17 amino acids. From germline, CDR1 is SGDLS and CDR2 YYNGEE. The chain couples TRBV9 to TRBJ2-7, with D perhaps matching TRBD1 (5 bases). Sequencing used peripheral blood, obtained on day 0 of AZD1222 vaccination. This TCR came from an adult in good health. The CDR3 spells CASSEGVRSTLGAEQYF. The CDR3 DNA sequence: TGTGCCAGCAGCGAAGGGGTACGATCGACCCTTGGGGCCGAGCAGTACTTC. Together with reference TRBV9 and TRBJ2-7, the CDR3 gives the full variable domain: DSGVTQTPKHLITATGQRVTLRCSPRSGDLSVYWYQQSLDQGLQFLIQYYNGEERAKGNILERFSAQQFPDLHSELNLSSLELGDSALYFCASSEGVRSTLGAEQYFGPGTRLTVT.